Presented here are 28 T cell receptor beta chains from one specimen sequenced in a study of blood T cell repertoires in COVID-19 (dated by TCRdb to between 2020 and 2021). Libraries were prepared through the immunoSEQ multiplex PCR assay. TCRdb took this table from immuneACCESS and kept in-frame rearrangements with V and J called. Such tables lack part of the clones; where checked against another copy, unresolved V genes explain under half of the gap, and the rest is unexplained. The sample table shows roughly 51,000 clones, and about 91% are seen once. The ten largest clones represent about 7.3% of the sample. Input material: peripheral blood. Receptors originate from a woman aged 55 to 70 with active or convalescent COVID-19.

The chain recombines TRBV2 with TRBJ1-5, with 8 bases aligning to TRBD1. V was pared by 7 bases and J by 0 bases, with 8 bases of the junction left unmatched. The CDR3 has 16 residues. CDR1 and CDR2 from the germline V gene are SNHLY and FYNNEI. CDR3 bases: TGTGCCAGCAATGCAGGGGGCATCTATAGCAATCAGCCCCAGCATTTT. The encoded protein is CASNAGGIYSNQPQHF. The whole variable domain, filled in from reference TRBV2 and TRBJ1-5, reads EPEVTQTPSHQVTQMGQEVILRCVPISNHLYFYWYRQILGQKVEFLVSFYNNEISEKSEIFDDQFSVERPDGSNFTLKIRSTKLEDSAMYFCASNAGGIYSNQPQHFGDGTRLSIL.

The rearrangement links TRBV5-6 to TRBJ2-1; the D gene is possibly TRBD2 (5 bases). CDR3 length equals 14 residues. Germline V lookup: CDR1 SGHDT, CDR2 YYEEEE. V was pared by 0 bases and J by 5 bases, with 9 bases between. The DNA of the CDR3 is TGTGCCAGCAGCTTGGTGCTCGGGAACAATGAGCAGTTCTTC. This translates into CASSLVLGNNEQFF. The variable domain in full, with the rest retrieved from reference TRBV5-6 and TRBJ2-1, is DAGVTQSPTHLIKTRGQQVTLRCSPKSGHDTVSWYQQALGQGPQFIFQYYEEEERQRGNFPDRFSGHQFPNYSSELNVNALLLGDSALYLCASSLVLGNNEQFFGPGTRLTVL.

The J gene is TRBJ2-2, the V gene TRBV27, with a possible D match to TRBD1 (5 bases). With 6 bases removed from V and 6 bases from J, the gap between germline ends came to 14 bases. Germline-derived CDR1 and CDR2 are MNHEY and SMNVEV (reference sequence). The CDR3 runs to 14 residues. CDR3 nucleotides: TGTGCCAGCAGCCTACAGGTTCTTGCCGGGGAGCTGTTTTTT. This translates into CASSLQVLAGELFF.

The chain joins TRBV29-1 to TRBJ2-7; 7 nucleotides line up with TRBD1. J was trimmed by 2 bases and V by 4 bases; bases with no gene match: 2. The CDR3 covers 12 residues. Germline loops: CDR1 SQVTM, CDR2 ANQGSEA. The CDR3 here is CSVGDRTYEQYF. The CDR3 bases are TGCAGCGTTGGGGACAGAACCTACGAGCAGTACTTC.

This chain joins TRBV6-5 and TRBJ1-1; D is undetermined. CDR1 and CDR2 from the germline V gene are MNHEY and SVGAGI. Trimming left V 8 bases short and J 0 bases short, with 10 bases between. The CDR3 is made up of 13 amino acids. CDR3 in DNA: TGTGCCAGCTCGCGGAGGCTGAACACTGAAGCTTTCTTT. Translation: CASSRRLNTEAFF.

The gene calls are TRBV2 and TRBJ1-4; D is undetermined. CDR1 SNHLY and CDR2 FYNNEI come from the germline V gene. Trimming stripped 6 bases from V and 8 bases from J, with 4 bases between. The CDR3 is 10 residues long. The CDR3 DNA reads TGTGCCAGCAGGGAGGAAAAACTGTTTTTT. It encodes CASREEKLFF.

The V gene is TRBV30, the J gene TRBJ1-2; TRBD1 matches 9 bases. Germline V lookup: CDR1 GTSNPN, CDR2 SVGIG (reference sequence). V gave up 2 bases and J gave up 10 bases; unmatched junction bases: 5. CDR3 length equals 12 residues. CDR3 residues: CAWSPTGGYYTF. CDR3 bases: TGTGCCTGGAGTCCTACAGGGGGCTACTACACCTTC. The full variable domain, its missing parts supplied by reference TRBV30 and TRBJ1-2, is SQTIHQWPATLVQPVGSPLSLECTVEGTSNPNLYWYRQAAGRGLQLLFYSVGIGQISSEVPQNLSASRPQDRQFILSSKKLLLSDSGFYLCAWSPTGGYYTFGSGTRLTVV.

The chain carries TRBV9 and TRBJ2-2; possibly TRBD1 for D (6 bases). V was clipped by 0 bases and J by 1 base, with 10 bases between them. The CDR3 length is 16 residues. The germline CDR1 and CDR2 sequences are SGDLS and YYNGEE. CDR3 coding DNA: TGTGCCAGCAGCGTAGATGTACAGGGGAACACCGGGGAGCTGTTTTTT. Its translation: CASSVDVQGNTGELFF.

V is TRBV6-5 and J is TRBJ1-1; 8 positions match TRBD1. V shed 6 bases, J shed 0 bases, and the junction held 6 bases outside the gene matches. This CDR3 spans 15 amino acids. Germline V gene data show CDR1 as MNHEY and CDR2 as SVGAGI. In DNA, the CDR3 is TGTGCCAGCAGCAACAGGGGGAAGGTGAACACTGAAGCTTTCTTT. This encodes CASSNRGKVNTEAFF.

V usage is TRBV18 and J usage is TRBJ1-1; no reliable D call. Trimming stripped 0 bases from V and 1 base from J, with 6 bases between. The CDR3 covers 14 residues. From germline, CDR1 is KGHSH and CDR2 LQKENI. The CDR3 sequence is CASSPPNGNTEAFF. The CDR3 DNA follows: TGTGCCAGCTCACCACCGAACGGGAACACTGAAGCTTTCTTT.

The chain has TRBV30 and TRBJ2-3; no clear D. This CDR3 contains 14 residues. Germline V gives CDR1 GTSNPN, CDR2 SVGIG (reference sequence). V lost 0 bases and J 1 base, leaving 8 bases between the germline ends. CDR3 region: CAWSVGSRTDTQYF. In DNA form, the CDR3 reads TGTGCCTGGAGTGTCGGGTCCCGCACAGATACGCAGTATTTT.

A single count supports this clone. This sequence joins TRBV6-5 and TRBJ2-3, with TRBD2 identical over 7 bases. There are 15 residues in the CDR3. The germline V gene has CDR1 MNHEY and CDR2 SVGAGI. The junction had 9 bases not matched to a gene; V was cut back by 0 bases and J by 9 bases. In DNA, the CDR3 is TGTGCCAGCAGTTACTCGATTGGGGGGGTAGGGACGCAGTATTTT. Its protein product is CASSYSIGGVGTQYF.

The chain uses TRBV11-1 and TRBJ2-1; 10 bases align to TRBD2. The J segment lost 6 bases and the V segment lost 5 bases, leaving 7 bases of the junction unmatched. This CDR3 is 15 amino acids long. Germline V gene lookup returns CDR1 SGHAT and CDR2 FQDESV (reference sequence). The CDR3 protein is CASSKKAGGSNEQFF. CDR3 nucleotide sequence: TGTGCCAGCAGCAAAAAAGCGGGAGGGTCCAATGAGCAGTTCTTC.

This sequence joins TRBV28 and TRBJ1-2; no firm D call. The CDR3 spans 12 residues. Germline V gene sequence: CDR1 MDHEN, CDR2 SYDVKM. The V and J ends lost 8 bases and 4 bases respectively, with 11 bases between them. CDR3 loop: CASRGQRYGYTF. CDR3 coding DNA: TGTGCCAGCCGCGGCCAGCGCTATGGCTACACCTTC.

The chain links TRBV7-6 to TRBJ2-3; 16 bases fit TRBD2. V lost 4 bases, J lost 4 bases, and 2 bases stayed unmatched. The CDR3 runs to 16 residues. CDR1 is SGHVS and CDR2 is FNYEAQ in the germline V gene. CDR3 sequence reads: CASSSGLAGGPDTQYF. CDR3 nucleotide sequence: TGTGCCAGCAGCTCGGGACTAGCGGGAGGGCCAGATACGCAGTATTTT. The whole variable domain, filled in from reference TRBV7-6 and TRBJ2-3, reads GAGVSQSPRYKVTKRGQDVALRCDPISGHVSLYWYRQALGQGPEFLTYFNYEAQQDKSGLPNDRFSAERPEGSISTLTIQRTEQRDSAMYRCASSSGLAGGPDTQYFGPGTRLTVL.

The CDR3 is CASSGLAGGPETQYF. The CDR3 bases are TGTGCCAGCAGCGGCTTAGCGGGGGGGCCGGAGACCCAGTACTTC. The chain employs TRBV9 and TRBJ2-5; TRBD2 matches at 11 bases. CDR3 size: 15 residues. The germline V gene encodes CDR1 SGDLS and CDR2 YYNGEE. J lost 5 bases, V lost 3 bases, and 6 bases had no gene match.

The chain recombines TRBV27 with TRBJ2-1; the match to TRBD2 covers 10 bases. The germline V gene has CDR1 MNHEY and CDR2 SMNVEV (reference sequence). Losses at the gene ends were 8 bases for V and 4 bases for J; bases not matched to a gene: 8. The CDR3 length is 15 residues. The CDR3 protein is CASLKLAGKYNEQFF. The DNA of the CDR3 is TGTGCCAGCCTTAAACTAGCGGGGAAGTACAATGAGCAGTTCTTC.

This chain connects TRBV28 to TRBJ1-1; TRBD1 aligns across 11 bases. The CDR3 has 15 residues. CDR1 is MDHEN, CDR2 SYDVKM, per germline. With 5 bases clipped from V and 3 bases from J, the junction kept 5 bases outside the gene matches. The DNA of the CDR3 is TGTGCCAGCAGTGGACAGGGGGCGGGGGACACTGAAGCTTTCTTT. Translation: CASSGQGAGDTEAFF.

The V and J genes are TRBV2 and TRBJ2-7, with a possible D match to TRBD2 (6 bases). This CDR3 is built from 15 residues. The germline V gene encodes CDR1 SNHLY and CDR2 FYNNEI. Trimming left V 7 bases short and J 2 bases short, with 18 bases between. The CDR3 DNA sequence: TGTGCCAGCAACCTGGATCGGAGGGAGACCTACGAGCAGTACTTC. It is translated as CASNLDRRETYEQYF.

The chain couples TRBV3-1 (or the pseudogene TRBV3-2) to TRBJ1-1; tentatively, D is TRBD1 (6 bases). CDR1 and CDR2 (germline): LGHDT, YNNKEL (reference sequence). The CDR3 has 13 residues. V shed 0 bases and J shed 7 bases, with 9 bases lying between them. Written as DNA, the CDR3 is TGTGCCAGCAGCCAAGATAGGGGGGGTGAAGCTTTCTTT. It is translated as CASSQDRGGEAFF.

This clone was observed once. This chain links TRBV15 with TRBJ1-4; D is unresolved. Germline V gene data show CDR1 as LNHNV and CDR2 as YYDKDF (reference sequence). The V end was cut by 0 bases, the J end by 6 bases, with 11 bases between. The CDR3 is made up of 15 amino acids. The CDR3 bases are TGTGCCACCAGCAGAGACGAGGGAGGGTATGAAAAACTGTTTTTT. It codes for CATSRDEGGYEKLFF.

This chain uses TRBV5-5 with TRBJ1-1; 7 bases line up with TRBD1. The CDR3 is made up of 15 amino acids. Germline CDR1 is SGHKS and CDR2 is YYEKEE (reference sequence). Trimming removed 4 bases from V and 4 bases from J; junction bases left unmatched: 10. In nucleotides, the CDR3 is TGTGCCAGCAGCCCCGCTGACAGGGATGTCACTGAAGCTTTCTTT. As protein: CASSPADRDVTEAFF.

The rearrangement links TRBV25-1 to TRBJ2-1; 8 bases are a match to TRBD2. Per the germline V gene, CDR1 is MGHDK and CDR2 is SYGVNS. Trimming at V came to 4 bases and at J to 8 bases, leaving 10 bases not matched to a gene. This CDR3 is built from 15 residues. CDR3 amino acids: CASSGTGTSSYEQFF. DNA of the CDR3: TGTGCCAGCAGTGGTACCGGGACTAGTTCCTATGAGCAGTTCTTC.

This clone was seen once. The rearrangement links TRBV27 to TRBJ1-1; a weak D match, TRBD1 (6 bases). Looked up from germline, CDR1 is MNHEY and CDR2 is SMNVEV (reference sequence). The CDR3 has 14 residues. V lost 0 bases to trimming and J lost 6 bases, with 11 bases between them. CDR3 amino acids: CASSLSGAGAEAFF. The CDR3, as DNA: TGTGCCAGCAGTTTATCGGGGGCCGGCGCTGAAGCTTTCTTT.

This chain uses TRBV7-3 with TRBJ2-1, with TRBD2 matching over 9 bases. Germline V gene data show CDR1 as SGHTA and CDR2 as FQGTGA. The CDR3 length is 14 residues. V lost 2 bases to trimming and J lost 8 bases; unmatched junction nucleotides: 4. CDR3 DNA sequence: TGTGCCAGCAGCTTAGGGACTAGCATCTATGAGCAGTTCTTC. This sequence encodes CASSLGTSIYEQFF.

This rearrangement joins TRBV15 to TRBJ2-3; 10 nucleotides match TRBD2. This CDR3 spans 16 amino acids. V lost 5 bases and J lost 0; bases outside the gene matches: 5. Germline-derived CDR1 and CDR2 are LNHNV and YYDKDF (reference sequence). The CDR3 DNA sequence: TGTGCCACCAGCGGCGGACTAGCGGTTAGCACAGATACGCAGTATTTT. It is translated as CATSGGLAVSTDTQYF.

The CDR3 reads CASSLGQLTYNEQFF. The CDR3 DNA sequence: TGCGCCAGCAGCTTGGGACAGCTAACCTACAATGAGCAGTTCTTC. J is TRBJ2-1 and V is TRBV5-1; possibly TRBD1 for D (5 bases). Deletions cut 0 bases from V and 2 bases from J, with 9 bases between. Looked up from germline, CDR1 is SGHRS and CDR2 is YFSETQ. This CDR3 spans 15 amino acids.

CDR3 in amino acids: CATSRDYGEAYGYTF. CDR3 in DNA: TGTGCCACCAGCAGAGATTATGGAGAAGCCTATGGCTACACCTTC. The V gene is TRBV15, the J gene TRBJ1-2; D ambiguous. Trimming left V 0 bases short and J 4 bases short, with 12 bases between. This CDR3 spans 15 amino acids. From germline, CDR1 is LNHNV and CDR2 YYDKDF (reference sequence). The variable domain in full, with the rest retrieved from reference TRBV15 and TRBJ1-2, is DAMVIQNPRYQVTQFGKPVTLSCSQTLNHNVMYWYQQKSSQAPKLLFHYYDKDFNNEADTPDNFQSRRPNTSFCFLDIRSPGLGDTAMYLCATSRDYGEAYGYTFGSGTRLTVV.